This passage covers 4 T cell receptor beta chains from one sample sequenced in a study of human T cells and chemical hapten exposure. TCRdb re-analysed the RACE reads in MiXCR, keeping a single row per CDR3 protein. The table has some 93,000 distinct CDR3 sequences, roughly 8.5% seen once. The time point here: healthy volunteer bleed at 2 weeks. Blood, whole and unfractionated, served as the source for total RNA extraction. The sample consisted of whole blood. These receptors originate from a female donor in good health. Some clones in this sample may be carry-over from other donors' samples.

The chain carries TRBV6-5 and TRBJ2-3; 10 bases match TRBD2. The germline V gene encodes CDR1 MNHEY and CDR2 SVGAGI. Unmatched junction bases numbered 8, after V lost 5 bases and J lost 3 bases. The CDR3 is made up of 16 amino acids. The CDR3 reads CASSSPGLALTDTQYF. CDR3 DNA: TGTGCCAGCAGTAGCCCGGGACTAGCGTTAACAGATACGCAGTATTTT.

This clonotype was seen a few times. The chain has TRBV28 and TRBJ2-7; 13 bases are shared with TRBD2. V was clipped by 4 bases and J by 3 bases; unmatched bases: 15. Germline V CDR1 and CDR2: MDHEN, SYDVKM. This CDR3 spans 19 amino acids. CDR3 region: CASSSPGLAGRGANYEQYF. In nucleotides, the CDR3 is TGTGCCAGCAGTTCACCGGGACTAGCGGGAAGAGGGGCTAACTACGAGCAGTACTTC. The complete variable domain, with remaining parts taken from reference TRBV28 and TRBJ2-7, reads DVKVTQSSRYLVKRTGEKVFLECVQDMDHENMFWYRQDPGLGLRLIYFSYDVKMKEKGDIPEGYSVSREKKERFSLILESASTNQTSMYLCASSSPGLAGRGANYEQYFGPGTRLTVT.

There are many counts of this clonotype. The rearrangement joins TRBV7-2 to TRBJ2-5, with 16 bases fitting TRBD2. Trimming cost V 3 bases and J 2 bases; bases outside gene matches: 0. Germline lookup yields CDR1 SGHTA and CDR2 FQGNSA. This CDR3 contains 16 residues. CDR3 sequence (DNA): TGTGCCAGCAGCTTGGGACTAGCGGGAGGGCAAGAGACCCAGTACTTC. Protein sequence: CASSLGLAGGQETQYF.

This sequence joins TRBV7-7 and TRBJ2-3; TRBD2 aligns across 7 bases. CDR1 and CDR2 from the germline V gene are SSHAT and FNYEAQ (reference sequence). This CDR3 is built from 16 residues. The J segment lost 0 bases and the V segment lost 5 bases, leaving 8 bases of the junction unmatched. The CDR3 loop reads CASSRLAVTSTDTQYF. The CDR3 nucleotides are TGTGCCAGCAGCCGACTAGCAGTAACTAGCACAGATACGCAGTATTTT.